Reported below is one T cell receptor beta chain. Its cognate antigen has yet to be identified. Within one base of it there is no much larger clone, and no base qualities were kept. The data were taken from a study of T cells after posttransplantation cyclophosphamide (dated by TCRdb to 2016 to 2017). As for the study more broadly: The study tracked T cell repertoire reconstitution by TRB sequencing after myeloablative bone marrow transplantation using posttransplantation cyclophosphamide as GVHD prophylaxis. Because TRA and TRB clonality correlated tightly in 8 to 10 samples, the subsequent TCR analyses were limited to TRB only. Public TRB sequences were queried against a database of over 3,000 sequences associated with responses to pathogens, tumor antigens, self-antigens and alloantigens. Blood from all 35 or so PTCy patients who had 1-year posttransplant specimens underwent TRB sequencing. TRB sequencing was also done on up to roughly 3 additional blood samples from 2 to 5.2 years after transplant in 3 patients, and on pretransplant blood from several patients. Samples from 30 to 35 PTCy-treated patients, along with samples from roughly 15 of their related bone marrow donors, underwent antigen receptor sequencing.

General study outcomes and caveats: Across more than 35 patients, recipient CMV seropositivity and CMV reactivation were highly associated with TRB clonality; PTCy diversity was similar to CNI/methotrexate controls. The TRB repertoires of T cells infiltrating skin or the GI tract showed only limited overlap with the TRB repertoires found in blood. Donor-recipient similarity was low at 1-2 months but rose over the first year, and later blood repertoires were often dominated by donor CD8+ memory clones.

TRB sequencing was run on genomic DNA with either the immunoSEQ assay at survey resolution or the hsTCRB kit. On the authors' methods: The immunoSEQ software handled the initial read processing, while the LymphoSeq R package was used for the repertoire analyses. Clonality was computed as 1 minus normalized Shannon entropy; Gini coefficient was also calculated for each TRB dataset. To infer phenotypes in unsorted samples, TRB sequences from sorted subsets of the recipient or donor were mapped onto unsorted samples from the same recipient. Here the immuneACCESS table is served through TCRdb, limited to in-frame sequences with V and J called. Missing clones are a known gap in these copies; in checked studies unresolved V genes cover under half, and the rest lacks a known reason. The V and J calls and clone size are taken from that table; D and trimming were inferred from the DNA. Present in this sample are about 22,000 clones, 73% of which were seen just once. The ten largest clones take up 0.6% to 0.75% of the sample.

A distance of 16 bases separates the germline ends of V and J, which lose 6 bases and 7 bases respectively. The cysteine opens and the phenylalanine closes a CDR3 of 15 amino acids. Just the 45-base CDR3 DNA is kept, in frame starting at base 1. Via the germline V gene, CDR1 is MNHEY and CDR2 SVGAGI. Related bone marrow donors provided peripheral blood samples on the day of marrow donation. Peripheral blood and bone marrow mononuclear cells were isolated by Ficoll-Hypaque density centrifugation and were cryopreserved. FACS on a FACSAria II was used to sort CD4+ and CD8+ T cells, including the naive and memory subsets.

The receptor chain draws on TRBV6-5 and TRBJ1-6; the D gene is perhaps TRBD1, on 5 matching bases. The receptor was derived from a woman aged 60-75 years in good health, CMV-negative, and a related stem cell transplant donor. Sequenced sample: memory CD4+ T cells sorted from PBMCs. The CDR3 reads as follows: CASRFLRDENSPLHF. The sequence in DNA is TGTGCCAGCAGATTCCTCAGGGATGAGAATTCACCCCTCCACTTT.